The 6 T cell receptor beta chains in this list originate from one sample, sequenced in a study of identical twins. Via MiXCR, TCRdb re-called the 5' RACE reads, giving one row per CDR3 protein. The table includes more than 250,000 distinct CDR3 sequences, less than 9% detected once. The same sample was also studied in work on yellow fever vaccine responses in identical twins.

Sequencing was done on a sample of memory (CD45RO+) T cells sorted from blood. The source is a young woman in good health.

This clonotype was detected only a few times. The chain recombines TRBV7-8 with TRBJ1-5, with TRBD1 matching 10 bases. V was clipped by 6 bases and J by 7 bases; unmatched bases: 9. Germline V lookup: CDR1 SGHVS, CDR2 FQNEAQ. This CDR3 comprises 15 residues. The chain's CDR3 is CASSSDRGRRQPQHF. In DNA form, the CDR3 reads TGTGCCAGCAGTTCGGACAGGGGGAGAAGACAGCCCCAGCATTTT.

This clonotype has ten or more counts. The V gene is TRBV5-1, the J gene TRBJ2-3; TRBD1 aligns across 9 bases. From germline, CDR1 is SGHRS and CDR2 YFSETQ. The CDR3 spans 17 residues. Losses at the gene ends were 0 bases for V and 3 bases for J; bases not matched to a gene: 8. CDR3 DNA sequence: TGCGCCAGCAGCTTGGATTACAGGGGGCCTCTTACAGATACGCAGTATTTT. As protein: CASSLDYRGPLTDTQYF.

This clonotype was seen repeatedly, ten times or more. This rearrangement joins TRBV20-1 to TRBJ2-3; D not certain. The CDR3 has 10 residues. The germline V and J ends were trimmed by 7 bases and 3 bases, with 5 bases remaining between them. Germline V gives CDR1 DFQATT, CDR2 SNEGSKA (reference sequence). CDR3 coding DNA: TGCAGTGTTTCGACAGATACGCAGTATTTT. It codes for CSVSTDTQYF.

This clonotype was picked up a small number of times. J is TRBJ2-1 and V is TRBV12-5, with D maybe TRBD1 (6 bases). V was clipped by 7 bases and J by 0 bases, with 19 bases between them. CDR1 and CDR2 from the germline V gene are LGHNT and FRNRAP. The CDR3 length is 17 residues. Here the CDR3 DNA reads TGTGCTAGTGCAGGTATCACAGGGCCTGTCTCCTACAATGAGCAGTTCTTC. Translation: CASAGITGPVSYNEQFF. The full variable domain, rest sourced from reference TRBV12-5 and TRBJ2-1, is DARVTQTPRHKVTEMGQEVTMRCQPILGHNTVFWYRQTMMQGLELLAYFRNRAPLDDSGMPKDRFSAEMPDATLATLKIQPSEPRDSAVYFCASAGITGPVSYNEQFFGPGTRLTVL.

This clonotype has at least ten counts. The chain carries TRBV4-2 and TRBJ2-1; the D is unclear. V was shortened by 1 base and J by 6 bases, with 7 bases between the two germline ends. Germline V gene sequence: CDR1 LGHNA, CDR2 YNFKEQ. This CDR3 has 13 amino acids. CDR3 sequence reads: CASSQGVGNEQFF. In DNA, the CDR3 is TGTGCCAGCAGCCAAGGGGTGGGCAATGAGCAGTTCTTC.

This clonotype was observed at least ten times. The chain uses TRBV3-1 and TRBJ2-1; D is uncertain. Germline-derived CDR1 and CDR2 are LGHDT and YNNKEL (reference sequence). The CDR3 sequence is 14 residues long. Trimming left V 0 bases short and J 9 bases short, with 12 bases between. CDR3 coding DNA: TGTGCCAGCAGCCAAGATCGTCCCACGGGTGAGCAGTTCTTC. It is translated as CASSQDRPTGEQFF.